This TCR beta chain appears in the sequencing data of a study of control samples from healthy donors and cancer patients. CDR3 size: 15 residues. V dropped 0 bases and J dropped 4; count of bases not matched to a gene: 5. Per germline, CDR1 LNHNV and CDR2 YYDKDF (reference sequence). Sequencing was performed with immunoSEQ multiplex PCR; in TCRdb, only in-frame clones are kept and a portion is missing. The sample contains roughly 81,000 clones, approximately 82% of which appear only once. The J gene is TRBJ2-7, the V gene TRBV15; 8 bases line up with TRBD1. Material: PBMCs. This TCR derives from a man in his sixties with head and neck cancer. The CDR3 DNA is TGTGCCACCAGCAGAGATGGGGGACAGGTGTACGAGCAGTACTTC. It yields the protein CATSRDGGQVYEQYF.